This T cell receptor (beta chain) was retrieved from a study of CD8 T cells in ankylosing spondylitis. CDR3 length equals 12 residues. The V end lost 5 bases, the J end lost 9 bases, and 9 bases lay between the germline ends. The germline CDR1 and CDR2 sequences are KGHDR and SFDVKD. TCRdb reprocessed the 5' RACE reads with MiXCR, giving one entry per CDR3 protein. The sample has almost 250,000 distinct CDR3 sequences; 32% are singletons. The receptor's source is a male donor with ankylosing spondylitis or in good health (not recorded which). The J gene is TRBJ2-2, the V gene TRBV24-1, with a weak D call TRBD2 (5 bases). The source material was blood, either unsorted or a sorted T cell fraction (not recorded which). For the CDR3, the DNA is TGTGCCACCAGTGTCACCGGGAGGGAGCTGTTTTTT. Translating it yields CATSVTGRELFF.